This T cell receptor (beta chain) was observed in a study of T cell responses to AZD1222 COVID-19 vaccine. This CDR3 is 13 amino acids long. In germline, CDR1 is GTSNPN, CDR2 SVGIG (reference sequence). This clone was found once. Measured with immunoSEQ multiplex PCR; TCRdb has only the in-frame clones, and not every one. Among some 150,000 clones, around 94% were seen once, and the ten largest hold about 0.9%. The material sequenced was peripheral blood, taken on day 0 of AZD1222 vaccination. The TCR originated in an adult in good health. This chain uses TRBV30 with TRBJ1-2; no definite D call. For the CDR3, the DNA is TGTGCGTCTACATCTGGGTCACTCTATGGCTACACCTTC. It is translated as CASTSGSLYGYTF.